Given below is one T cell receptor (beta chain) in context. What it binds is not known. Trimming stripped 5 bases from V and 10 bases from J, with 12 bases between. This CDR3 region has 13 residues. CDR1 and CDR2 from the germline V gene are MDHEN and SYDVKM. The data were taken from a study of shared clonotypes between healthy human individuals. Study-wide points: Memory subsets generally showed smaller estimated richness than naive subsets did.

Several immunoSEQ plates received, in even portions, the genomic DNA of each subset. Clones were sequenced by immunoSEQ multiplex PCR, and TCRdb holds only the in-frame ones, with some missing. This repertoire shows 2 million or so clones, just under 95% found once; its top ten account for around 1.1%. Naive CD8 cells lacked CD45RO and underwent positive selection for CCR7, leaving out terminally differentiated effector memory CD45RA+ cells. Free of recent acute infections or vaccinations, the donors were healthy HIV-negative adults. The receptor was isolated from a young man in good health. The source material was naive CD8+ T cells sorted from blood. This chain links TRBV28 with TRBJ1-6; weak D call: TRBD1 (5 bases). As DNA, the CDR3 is TGTGCCAGCAGTGACCCCGGGGACTCACCCCTCCACTTT. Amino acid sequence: CASSDPGDSPLHF.